Sequencing of this T cell receptor beta chain was carried out in a study of identical twins. The germline V gene has CDR1 DFQATT and CDR2 SNEGSKA (reference sequence). Trimming removed 6 bases from V and 6 bases from J, with 24 bases in between. This CDR3 is 15 amino acids long. TCRdb reprocessed the 5' RACE reads via MiXCR and lists one record per CDR3 protein. Here the sample spans hundreds of thousands of distinct CDR3 sequences, about 8.9% being singletons. These same records also appear under a second study, on yellow fever vaccine responses in identical twins.

Material: memory (CD45RO+) T cells sorted from blood. The clonotype was recovered from a woman under 30 in good health. The V call is TRBV20-1, the J call TRBJ2-7, with D possibly matching TRBD1 (5 bases). The CDR3 sequence is CSARGIREAPLEQYF. The CDR3 DNA sequence: TGCAGTGCAAGGGGTATCCGCGAGGCCCCCCTCGAGCAGTACTTC.